These 20 T cell receptor beta chains originate from one sample sequenced in a study of blood T cell repertoires in COVID-19. TCRdb keeps only in-frame clones here, not all; method: immunoSEQ multiplex PCR. The data hold under 400,000 clones, with around 90% observed a single time. Sequences were obtained from peripheral blood. Every receptor here comes from a man between 18 and 29 years old with active or convalescent COVID-19.

The rearrangement joins TRBV15 to TRBJ1-5; a weak D match, TRBD1 (5 bases). Trimming took off 2 bases at V and 0 bases at J, with 20 bases between the two ends. This CDR3 comprises 19 residues. CDR1 is LNHNV, CDR2 YYDKDF, per germline (reference sequence). The CDR3 region has the DNA TGTGCCACCAGCAGATTCAAACCTCCGGTGGACATTAGCAATCAGCCCCAGCATTTT. This translates into CATSRFKPPVDISNQPQHF.

The chain employs TRBV28 and TRBJ2-1; a possible D gene is TRBD2 (6 bases). This CDR3 is 15 amino acids long. CDR1 and CDR2 (germline): MDHEN, SYDVKM. The V end lost 8 bases, the J end lost 3 bases, and 17 bases lay between the germline ends. The CDR3 loop is CASQLDRGDYNEQFF. The CDR3, as DNA: TGTGCCAGCCAGTTAGATCGCGGGGACTACAATGAGCAGTTCTTC.

The chain couples TRBV5-5 to TRBJ1-6, with 8 bases lining up with TRBD1. V shed 2 bases and J 14 bases; nucleotides not matched to a gene: 6. The CDR3 length is 13 residues. CDR1 and CDR2 from the germline V gene are SGHKS and YYEKEE (reference sequence). Here the CDR3 DNA reads TGTGCCAGCAGCTTCGAACAGGGGGGATCCCTCCACTTT. Protein sequence: CASSFEQGGSLHF.

The rearrangement links TRBV7-8 to TRBJ1-6; D is uncertain. The V end lost 1 base, the J end lost 4 bases, and 11 bases lay between the germline ends. Germline lookup yields CDR1 SGHVS and CDR2 FQNEAQ. The CDR3 consists of 16 residues. This CDR3 is CASSLEPGFYNSPLHF. CDR3 nucleotides: TGTGCCAGCAGCTTAGAGCCGGGTTTTTATAATTCACCCCTCCACTTT.

V gene TRBV4-1 combines with J gene TRBJ2-7; 9 bases are a match to TRBD1. V dropped 4 bases and J dropped 4; count of bases not matched to a gene: 8. Germline lookup yields CDR1 MGHRA and CDR2 YSYEKL. The CDR3 extends over 15 amino acids. CDR3 protein: CASSRERQGGYEQYF. CDR3 nucleotides: TGCGCCAGCAGCCGAGAAAGACAGGGGGGGTACGAGCAGTACTTC.

Only one count was recorded for this clone. This rearrangement joins TRBV12-3 or TRBV12-4 to TRBJ2-7; 7 bases agree with TRBD1. This CDR3 has 12 amino acids. The J segment lost 4 bases and the V segment lost 6 bases, leaving 3 bases of the junction unmatched. Written as DNA, the CDR3 is TGTGCCAGCAGGACAGGGAATTACGAGCAGTACTTC. Encoded protein: CASRTGNYEQYF.

V is TRBV11-3 and J is TRBJ2-3, with TRBD2 identical over 12 bases. J gave up 0 bases and V 5 bases, and 3 bases lay outside the gene matches. CDR1 and CDR2 from the germline V gene are SGHNT and YENEEA. CDR3 length: 16 residues. The CDR3 here is CASSPGTSGSTDTQYF. Written as DNA, the CDR3 is TGTGCCAGCAGCCCTGGGACTAGCGGGAGCACAGATACGCAGTATTTT.

This clone was picked up a small number of times. This chain joins TRBV6-5 and TRBJ1-5, with a tentative D call TRBD1 (5 bases). Germline values: CDR1 MNHEY, CDR2 SVGAGI. Trimming removed 8 bases at V and 4 bases at J, with 12 bases between. This CDR3 is built from 13 residues. CDR3 amino acids: CASGGGVNQPQHF. As DNA, the CDR3 is TGTGCCAGCGGCGGGGGGGTGAATCAGCCCCAGCATTTT.

The chain uses TRBV4-1 and TRBJ2-7; TRBD1 agrees at 9 bases. The V gene end was trimmed by 1 base and the J gene end by 3 bases; junction bases not matched to a gene: 4. Germline values: CDR1 MGHRA, CDR2 YSYEKL. The CDR3 runs to 15 residues. CDR3 in DNA: TGCGCCAGCAGCCAAGCTCGGGGACAGGGCTACGAGCAGTACTTC. Its protein is CASSQARGQGYEQYF.

J is TRBJ2-1 and V is TRBV4-3; TRBD1 aligns across 7 bases. The CDR3 contains 15 residues. The germline gives CDR1 LGHNA, CDR2 YSLEER. The V segment lost 1 base and the J segment 5 bases; nucleotides outside the gene matches: 5. CDR3 in DNA: TGCGCCAGCAGCCAAGGCACAGGGGTCGACAATGAGCAGTTCTTC. Translating it yields CASSQGTGVDNEQFF.

This chain joins TRBV28 and TRBJ1-2, with a tentative D call TRBD1 (6 bases). Trimming took 6 bases from V and 4 from J, leaving 21 bases between them. The CDR3 runs to 16 residues. From germline, CDR1 is MDHEN and CDR2 SYDVKM. CDR3 protein: CASSTLTGRGFYGYTF. CDR3 nucleotide sequence: TGTGCCAGCAGCACACTAACAGGGAGAGGTTTCTATGGCTACACCTTC.

A word on this clone: A read error may account for a junction end that differs from germline. The chain is built from TRBV19 and TRBJ2-6; 8 bases agree with TRBD1. Germline V CDR1 and CDR2: LNHDA, SQIVND (reference sequence). CDR3 size: 18 residues. CDR3 coding DNA: TGTGCCAGTAGTGCCCGGGACAGGACATCCTCTGGGGCCAACGTGCTGACTTTC. Translated: CASSARDRTSSGANVLTF.

The gene calls are TRBV19 and TRBJ1-6; the D is unclear. V gave up 0 bases and J gave up 0 bases, with 9 bases separating them. This CDR3 contains 17 residues. Germline V gives CDR1 LNHDA, CDR2 SQIVND (reference sequence). The CDR3, as DNA: TGTGCCAGTAGTATAGATGCCCGGGTCTCCTATAATTCACCCCTCCACTTT. Translation: CASSIDARVSYNSPLHF.

The chain links TRBV5-1 to TRBJ1-1, with D perhaps matching TRBD1 (5 bases). Trimming removed 3 bases from V and 0 bases from J, with 12 bases in between. Germline V gives CDR1 SGHRS, CDR2 YFSETQ. CDR3 length: 15 residues. The CDR3 DNA is TGCGCCAGCAGCTCCAAGACAGCTTTGAACACTGAAGCTTTCTTT. Its translation: CASSSKTALNTEAFF.

Of note for this clone: The germline gene is not matched at one end of the junction; a read error may be the cause. This chain joins TRBV5-6 and TRBJ2-6; possible D gene TRBD1, 6 bases. The CDR3 runs 17 residues. The V gene's germline CDR1 is SGHDT and CDR2 YYEEEE. The CDR3, as DNA: TGTGCCAGCAGCTTGGGTGGGGGCGCTTCTGGGGCCAACGTGCTGACTTTC. Residues: CASSLGGGASGANVLTF. The whole variable domain, filled in from reference TRBV5-6 and TRBJ2-6, reads DAGVTQSPTHLIKTRGQQVTLRCSPKSGHDTVSWYQQALGQGPQFIFQYYEEEERQRGNFPDRFSGHQFPNYSSELNVNALLLGDSALYLCASSLGGGASGANVLTFGAGSRLTVL.

The J gene is TRBJ1-1, the V gene TRBV19; 10 positions agree with TRBD1. The junction had 9 bases not matched to a gene; V was cut back by 7 bases and J by 10 bases. This CDR3 contains 13 residues. The germline CDR1 and CDR2 sequences are LNHDA and SQIVND (reference sequence). The CDR3 sequence is CASTPDRGMSAFF. CDR3 bases: TGTGCCAGTACCCCGGACAGGGGGATGTCAGCTTTCTTT.

The chain couples TRBV27 to TRBJ2-1, with D hard to call. Germline-derived CDR1 and CDR2 are MNHEY and SMNVEV (reference sequence). This CDR3 contains 15 residues. V was shortened by 3 bases and J by 0 bases, with 9 bases between the two germline ends. The CDR3, as DNA: TGTGCCAGCAGTTTCCGAGTTCCCTCCTACAATGAGCAGTTCTTC. It specifies CASSFRVPSYNEQFF.

The V call is TRBV27, the J call TRBJ2-3; a weak D match, TRBD2 (5 bases). Germline values: CDR1 MNHEY, CDR2 SMNVEV (reference sequence). CDR3 length equals 13 residues. V was shortened by 5 bases and J by 3 bases, with 9 bases between the two germline ends. This chain's CDR3 is CASSPPGTDTQYF. The CDR3 DNA reads TGTGCCAGCAGTCCCCCGGGAACAGATACGCAGTATTTT.

The chain recombines TRBV6-2 or TRBV6-3 with TRBJ1-1; D not resolved. V dropped 4 bases and J dropped 3 bases, with 12 bases sitting between them. CDR1 is MNHEY and CDR2 is SVGEGT in the germline V gene. The CDR3 spans 14 residues. The DNA for the CDR3 is TGTGCCAGCAGTTCCTTAGGCGGAGACACTGAAGCTTTCTTT. Its translation: CASSSLGGDTEAFF.

The gene calls are TRBV6-4 and TRBJ1-2, with D possibly TRBD1 on 5 matching bases. CDR1 and CDR2 from the germline V gene are MRHNA and SNTAGT. The CDR3 runs 15 residues. V was trimmed by 3 bases and J by 4 bases, leaving 15 bases between them. The CDR3 nucleotides are TGTGCCAGCAGTGAACGGGCAGGGAATGGCTATGGCTACACCTTC. Its translation: CASSERAGNGYGYTF.